The 31 T cell receptor beta chains in this list originate from one sample, sequenced in a study of T cell changes during pregnancy in multiple sclerosis. Data came from immunoSEQ multiplex PCR; TCRdb stores just in-frame clones and leaves some out. The top ten hold 1.5% to 2% of the sample, which has approximately 72,000 clones, approximately 90% seen once. This specimen was peripheral blood, taken in the first trimester of pregnancy. The receptors were gathered from a female donor in good health, enrolled as a control in a pregnancy study.

The chain recombines TRBV7-8 with TRBJ1-5; D uncertain. The CDR3 extends over 14 amino acids. With 5 bases removed from V and 0 bases from J, the gap between germline ends came to 8 bases. CDR1 SGHVS and CDR2 FQNEAQ come from the germline V gene. The CDR3 here is CASSGLYSNQPQHF. The CDR3 DNA reads TGTGCCAGCAGCGGACTGTATAGCAATCAGCCCCAGCATTTT.

This clone was seen only once. The chain couples TRBV6-5 to TRBJ2-7, with 8 bases identical to TRBD2. The length of the CDR3 is 14 residues. Germline CDR1 and CDR2: MNHEY and SVGAGI. After removal of 2 bases from V and 5 bases from J, the junction contained 5 bases not matched to a gene. For the CDR3, the DNA is TGTGCCAGCAGTTACGATCGGGAGGGCCACGAGCAGTACTTC. Translation: CASSYDREGHEQYF.

CDR3 sequence reads: CASSVTAQRDGYTF. CDR3 sequence (DNA): TGTGCCAGCAGTGTGACAGCTCAAAGGGATGGCTACACCTTC. The rearrangement joins TRBV6-1 to TRBJ1-2; D might be TRBD1 (5 bases). V shed 4 bases and J shed 6 bases, with 15 bases lying between them. Germline assignment: CDR1 MNHNS and CDR2 SASEGT. The CDR3 loop spans 14 amino acids.

In its sample, this clone was seen a few times. This chain connects TRBV27 to TRBJ2-7; possibly TRBD1 for D (6 bases). Germline loops: CDR1 MNHEY, CDR2 SMNVEV (reference sequence). With 5 bases removed from V and 1 base from J, the gap between germline ends came to 9 bases. The CDR3 has 13 residues. CDR3 nucleotides: TGTGCCAGCAGTGTCGGACAGTCCTACGAGCAGTACTTC. This gives the protein CASSVGQSYEQYF.

This clone was counted once. The J gene is TRBJ2-7, the V gene TRBV2; no firm D call. In germline, CDR1 is SNHLY, CDR2 FYNNEI. The ends were cut back, 7 bases at V and 6 bases at J, with 16 bases in the middle. The CDR3 is 13 amino acids. The CDR3 region is CASNIYLSGEQYF. The CDR3 DNA is TGTGCCAGCAATATATACCTATCGGGCGAGCAGTACTTC.

The sample holds a few counts of this clone. The chain combines TRBV19 with TRBJ1-1; no firm D call. Germline V gene sequence: CDR1 LNHDA, CDR2 SQIVND (reference sequence). The V end lost 7 bases, the J end lost 1 base, and 4 bases lay between the germline ends. This CDR3 contains 11 residues. CDR3 in amino acids: CASTGNTEAFF. DNA of the CDR3: TGTGCCAGTACAGGGAACACTGAAGCTTTCTTT.

This chain's CDR3 is CASRGGWTDIQYF. The CDR3 region has the DNA TGTGCCAGCAGGGGGGGGTGGACGGACATTCAGTACTTC. The chain employs TRBV2 and TRBJ2-4; 7 positions agree with TRBD2. This CDR3 contains 13 residues. The germline V gene encodes CDR1 SNHLY and CDR2 FYNNEI. Trimming cost V 6 bases and J 8 bases; bases outside gene matches: 7.

A single count supports this clone. This rearrangement joins TRBV7-2 to TRBJ2-3; D gene uncertain. The germline V and J ends were trimmed by 4 bases and 2 bases, with 7 bases remaining between them. The germline V gene encodes CDR1 SGHTA and CDR2 FQGNSA. The CDR3 runs to 13 residues. The CDR3 region is CASSSQNTDTQYF. The CDR3 nucleotides read TGTGCCAGCAGCTCCCAGAACACAGATACGCAGTATTTT.

This chain uses TRBV11-2 with TRBJ2-7; TRBD2 might be the D (7 bases). CDR1 is SGHAT, CDR2 FQNNGV, per germline. CDR3 length: 16 amino acids. V was trimmed by 5 bases and J by 4 bases, leaving 21 bases between them. The CDR3 DNA sequence: TGTGCCAGCAGCCCCGGGGGAGGGGGTATCCTTTACGAGCAGTACTTC. Encoded protein: CASSPGGGGILYEQYF.

The chain employs TRBV18 and TRBJ2-7; 7 bases match TRBD1. V lost 3 bases and J lost 0; bases outside the gene matches: 14. The CDR3 sequence is 18 residues long. Germline V gene data show CDR1 as KGHSH and CDR2 as LQKENI. CDR3 nucleotides: TGTGCCAGCTCACCCATAAGAAAAGGGGGCTCTAGCTCCTACGAGCAGTACTTC. It is translated as CASSPIRKGGSSSYEQYF.

The J gene is TRBJ1-5, the V gene TRBV2; possibly TRBD1 for D (6 bases). This CDR3 comprises 16 residues. V was shortened by 0 bases and J by 4 bases, with 13 bases between the two germline ends. CDR1 and CDR2 (germline): SNHLY, FYNNEI. CDR3 sequence: CASSEAPTGPNQPQHF. DNA of the CDR3: TGTGCCAGCAGTGAAGCGCCCACAGGGCCAAATCAGCCCCAGCATTTT.

The J gene is TRBJ2-6, the V gene TRBV27; 7 nucleotides line up with TRBD2. After removal of 6 bases from V and 2 bases from J, the junction contained 7 bases not matched to a gene. CDR3 length: 16 amino acids. Germline V gene sequence: CDR1 MNHEY, CDR2 SMNVEV (reference sequence). CDR3 in amino acids: CASSTFLAAGANVLTF. The CDR3 nucleotides are TGTGCCAGCAGCACCTTTCTAGCGGCTGGGGCCAACGTCCTGACTTTC.

The V and J genes are TRBV5-1 and TRBJ2-3; tentatively, D is TRBD1 (6 bases). The CDR3 totals 14 residues. V was shortened by 0 bases and J by 3 bases, with 8 bases between the two germline ends. CDR1 is SGHRS and CDR2 is YFSETQ in the germline V gene. The CDR3 spells CASSLAQGTDTQYF. DNA for the CDR3: TGCGCCAGCAGCTTGGCTCAGGGGACAGATACGCAGTATTTT.

The genes are TRBV4-2 and TRBJ2-7, with 7 bases fitting TRBD2. V shed 6 bases and J 5 bases; nucleotides not matched to a gene: 13. Germline CDR1 is LGHNA and CDR2 is YNFKEQ. This CDR3 region has 15 residues. The CDR3 reads CASSLGRELVDEQYF. The CDR3 DNA sequence: TGTGCCAGCAGTTTGGGGCGGGAGTTGGTAGACGAGCAGTACTTC.

The DNA for the CDR3 is TGTGCCAGCAGGGACAGGGGTCCCTACGAGCAGTACTTC. It codes for CASRDRGPYEQYF. The gene calls are TRBV2 and TRBJ2-7, with TRBD1 matching over 9 bases. Germline CDR1 and CDR2: SNHLY and FYNNEI. The V segment lost 6 bases and the J segment 2 bases; nucleotides outside the gene matches: 2. The CDR3 length is 13 residues.

J is TRBJ1-1 and V is TRBV19; tentatively, D is TRBD1 (5 bases). The CDR3 has 15 amino acids. V gave up 0 bases and J gave up 1 base, with 9 bases separating them. Germline V CDR1 and CDR2: LNHDA, SQIVND (reference sequence). CDR3 amino acids: CASSIDHRQNTEAFF. The CDR3 nucleotides are TGTGCCAGTAGTATAGATCACAGGCAGAACACTGAAGCTTTCTTT.

This rearrangement joins TRBV7-2 to TRBJ1-3, with 7 positions matching TRBD1. Germline CDR1 SGHTA, CDR2 FQGNSA. The trim removed 5 bases at V and 0 bases at J, leaving 7 bases unmatched. The CDR3 totals 16 residues. The CDR3 here is CASSPRDSYSGNTIYF. The DNA of the CDR3 is TGTGCCAGCAGCCCGAGGGACAGCTACTCTGGAAACACCATATATTTT.

The chain carries TRBV7-6 and TRBJ2-2, with TRBD1 matching over 10 bases. This CDR3 spans 18 amino acids. Trimming cost V 1 base and J 0 bases; bases outside gene matches: 5. The germline gives CDR1 SGHVS, CDR2 FNYEAQ. In nucleotides, the CDR3 is TGTGCCAGCAGCTTAGAGTCGGGACAGGGGACGAACACCGGGGAGCTGTTTTTT. This codes for CASSLESGQGTNTGELFF.

A single count supports this clone. This chain connects TRBV12-2 to TRBJ1-2. TRBV12-2 is a documented pseudogene. The CDR3 spans 14 residues. This chain's CDR3 is CASRSTRFPYGYTF. CDR3 nucleotides: TGTGCAAGTCGCTCAACTAGATTCCCTTATGGCTACACCTTC.

CDR3 in amino acids: CASSLGGQTQYF. The CDR3 DNA follows: TGTGCCAGCAGTTTAGGGGGCCAGACCCAGTACTTC. The chain couples TRBV28 to TRBJ2-5; tentatively, D is TRBD1 (6 bases). Germline CDR1 and CDR2: MDHEN and SYDVKM. CDR3 length equals 12 residues. The V gene lost 2 bases and the J gene lost 6 bases, with 7 bases spanning the gap.

The J gene is TRBJ2-1, the V gene TRBV2, with 11 bases aligning to TRBD2. The V gene end was trimmed by 4 bases and the J gene end by 3 bases; junction bases not matched to a gene: 2. The CDR3 is 15 residues long. The germline CDR1 and CDR2 sequences are SNHLY and FYNNEI. CDR3 region: CASSGGLAVYNEQFF. The CDR3 DNA follows: TGTGCCAGCAGTGGGGGACTAGCGGTCTACAATGAGCAGTTCTTC.

The chain recombines TRBV5-4 with TRBJ2-7, with 7 bases identical to TRBD1. The CDR3 spans 14 residues. Germline CDR1 reads SGHNT; CDR2 reads YYREEE (reference sequence). Trimming cost V 3 bases and J 2 bases; bases outside gene matches: 5. CDR3 sequence (DNA): TGTGCCAGCAGCTCCGGGACAGAACCCTACGAGCAGTACTTC. It translates to CASSSGTEPYEQYF.

The chain couples TRBV15 to TRBJ2-5; 10 bases match TRBD1. The CDR3 has 15 residues. The ends lost 7 bases at V and 5 bases at J; junction bases unmatched: 10. Germline assignment: CDR1 LNHNV and CDR2 YYDKDF (reference sequence). The CDR3 DNA is TGTGCCACCACCACCTGGGGACAGGGGAAGGAGACCCAGTACTTC. Its translation: CATTTWGQGKETQYF.

The rearrangement links TRBV28 to TRBJ2-1; 7 positions agree with TRBD2. The CDR3 is made up of 15 amino acids. V lost 4 bases to trimming and J lost 7 bases; unmatched junction nucleotides: 10. Germline V CDR1 and CDR2: MDHEN, SYDVKM. The CDR3 loop is CASSSSTSFGNEQFF. The CDR3 DNA follows: TGTGCCAGCAGTTCCTCGACTAGCTTTGGGAATGAGCAGTTCTTC.

This sequence joins TRBV5-1 and TRBJ2-1, with 8 positions matching TRBD1. Losses at the gene ends were 3 bases for V and 3 bases for J; bases not matched to a gene: 11. The CDR3 length is 17 residues. The germline gives CDR1 SGHRS, CDR2 YFSETQ. This CDR3 reads CASSSPLGQGFYNEQFF. DNA for the CDR3: TGCGCCAGCAGCTCCCCACTCGGACAGGGATTCTACAATGAGCAGTTCTTC.

The chain is built from TRBV4-1 and TRBJ2-3; 7 bases align to TRBD2. This CDR3 is built from 15 residues. Trimming at V came to 1 base and at J to 3 bases, leaving 4 bases not matched to a gene. Germline values: CDR1 MGHRA, CDR2 YSYEKL. The CDR3 spells CASSQVGRITDTQYF. CDR3 bases: TGCGCCAGCAGCCAAGTCGGGAGGATTACAGATACGCAGTATTTT.

The rearrangement joins TRBV2 to TRBJ1-4, with D tentatively TRBD1 (5 bases). This CDR3 contains 15 residues. The V gene lost 3 bases and the J gene lost 5 bases, with 13 bases spanning the gap. Germline V lookup: CDR1 SNHLY, CDR2 FYNNEI. CDR3 loop: CASSDGTGGNEKLFF. The CDR3 DNA follows: TGTGCCAGCAGTGATGGGACGGGGGGGAATGAAAAACTGTTTTTT.

The chain employs TRBV9 and TRBJ2-1; 8 bases match TRBD2. The germline V gene has CDR1 SGDLS and CDR2 YYNGEE. The CDR3 runs 15 residues. Germline trimming cut 0 bases from V and 4 bases from J; bases unmatched to any gene: 3. The chain's CDR3 is CASSVDGGDYNEQFF. The CDR3 coding sequence is TGTGCCAGCAGCGTAGACGGGGGGGATTACAATGAGCAGTTCTTC.

This CDR3 reads CASSGTSGSTDTQYF. In DNA, the CDR3 is TGCGCCAGCAGCGGGACTAGCGGGAGCACAGATACGCAGTATTTT. The chain has TRBV5-1 and TRBJ2-3; the match to TRBD2 covers 12 bases. The CDR3 is made up of 15 amino acids. Germline V gene sequence: CDR1 SGHRS, CDR2 YFSETQ. With 4 bases clipped from V and 0 bases from J, the junction kept 0 bases outside the gene matches.

A few counts support this clone. V usage is TRBV5-6 and J usage is TRBJ1-3, with 10 positions matching TRBD1. This CDR3 is 15 amino acids long. Germline lookup yields CDR1 SGHDT and CDR2 YYEEEE. V dropped 2 bases and J dropped 6; count of bases not matched to a gene: 5. The chain's CDR3 is CASSFRGQGVNTIYF. As DNA, the CDR3 is TGTGCCAGCAGCTTCCGCGGACAGGGGGTAAACACCATATATTTT.

The rearrangement joins TRBV27 to TRBJ2-7; 11 bases align to TRBD1. The CDR3 is 16 residues long. Per the germline V gene, CDR1 is MNHEY and CDR2 is SMNVEV (reference sequence). Trimming cost V 6 bases and J 4 bases; bases outside gene matches: 11. CDR3 nucleotide sequence: TGTGCCAGCAGACTTAACGCGGGACAGGGGGTATACGAGCAGTACTTC. This encodes CASRLNAGQGVYEQYF.